A single sample gave rise to the 24 T cell receptor beta chains below, sequenced in a study of Ad26.COV2.S vaccination and SARS-CoV-2 variants. Assay: immunoSEQ multiplex PCR; the TCRdb copy retains only in-frame clones and omits some. Among approximately 460,000 clones listed, 80% to 90% were seen once. The treatment denotes: around 19 received Ad26.COV2.S at low or high dose, single or two shots; several received placebo; per-sample allocation not given. Day 63 after the first injection of vaccine or placebo was the sampling time. Sequenced here: peripheral blood, sampled in a trial of Ad26.COV2.S vaccine versus placebo. The receptors here all came from a person between 18 and 65 years old who received the Ad26.COV2.S COVID-19 vaccine or a placebo.

The genes are TRBV19 and TRBJ2-1; TRBD1 matches 9 bases. Looked up from germline, CDR1 is LNHDA and CDR2 is SQIVND (reference sequence). The V and J ends lost 5 bases and 7 bases, in that order; junction bases with no gene match: 12. The CDR3 spans 16 residues. The CDR3 nucleotides read TGTGCCAGTAGTGGACTCGCCGGGACAGGGTGGAATGAGCAGTTCTTC. The encoded protein is CASSGLAGTGWNEQFF.

The genes are TRBV7-9 and TRBJ2-5; D may correspond to TRBD1 or TRBD2 (5 bases each). Trimming removed 3 bases at V and 4 bases at J, with 15 bases between. The CDR3 loop spans 15 amino acids. Germline lookup yields CDR1 SEHNR and CDR2 FQNEAQ (reference sequence). The DNA for the CDR3 is TGTGCCAGCAGCTTGGCAGGGCTGGGGGTAGAGACCCAGTACTTC. This sequence encodes CASSLAGLGVETQYF.

The rearrangement uses TRBV11-2 and TRBJ2-1; 8 nucleotides line up with TRBD2. V lost 4 bases, J lost 4 bases, and 3 bases stayed unmatched. The CDR3 totals 14 residues. CDR1 and CDR2 (germline): SGHAT, FQNNGV. This chain's CDR3 is CASSSSGPYNEQFF. The CDR3, as DNA: TGTGCCAGCAGCTCTAGCGGGCCTTACAATGAGCAGTTCTTC.

CDR3 DNA sequence: TGTGCCAGCAGCTCGCAGGAACAGCCCCAGCATTTT. Amino acids: CASSSQEQPQHF. This chain connects TRBV7-9 to TRBJ1-5, with D unclear. V was shortened by 4 bases and J by 7 bases, with 8 bases between the two germline ends. There are 12 residues in the CDR3. Germline V gene lookup returns CDR1 SEHNR and CDR2 FQNEAQ (reference sequence).

V usage is TRBV4-2 and J usage is TRBJ2-1; D is perhaps TRBD1 or TRBD2 (6 bases each). CDR1 and CDR2 from the germline V gene are LGHNA and YNFKEQ. Trimming removed 0 bases from V and 3 bases from J, with 15 bases in between. The CDR3 is 17 amino acids. The DNA for the CDR3 is TGTGCCAGCAGCCAAGAACCAGGGGACTCCATCTACAATGAGCAGTTCTTC. It is translated as CASSQEPGDSIYNEQFF.

The V gene is TRBV7-6, the J gene TRBJ2-5; tentatively, D is TRBD2 (7 bases). The CDR3 has 14 amino acids. V shed 3 bases and J shed 5 bases, with 13 bases lying between them. Germline V gene sequence: CDR1 SGHVS, CDR2 FNYEAQ. In DNA form, the CDR3 reads TGTGCCAGCAGCTTCGGGGGGCGCGGGGAGACCCAGTACTTC. Encoded protein: CASSFGGRGETQYF.

V gene TRBV12-3 or TRBV12-4 combines with J gene TRBJ1-2; 7 positions match TRBD1. V trimming: 5 bases; J trimming: 5 bases; junction bases outside the gene matches: 5. The CDR3 length is 13 residues. CDR3 sequence reads: CASSQQGPYGYTF. CDR3 coding DNA: TGTGCCAGCAGTCAACAGGGGCCGTATGGCTACACCTTC.

This clone was seen once. This chain joins TRBV9 and TRBJ1-3, with D maybe TRBD1 (6 bases). V was trimmed by 4 bases and J by 8 bases, leaving 19 bases between them. This CDR3 has 15 residues. Germline V CDR1 and CDR2: SGDLS, YYNGEE. The CDR3 region is CASSPRGVSSDTIYF. DNA for the CDR3: TGTGCCAGCAGCCCGAGGGGGGTCTCTAGTGACACCATATATTTT. Full variable domain (remainder filled in from reference TRBV9 and TRBJ1-3): DSGVTQTPKHLITATGQRVTLRCSPRSGDLSVYWYQQSLDQGLQFLIQYYNGEERAKGNILERFSAQQFPDLHSELNLSSLELGDSALYFCASSPRGVSSDTIYFGEGSWLTVV.

The sample holds a few counts of this clone. The chain couples TRBV5-4 to TRBJ1-1, with a tentative D call TRBD1 (5 bases). In germline, CDR1 is SGHNT, CDR2 YYREEE (reference sequence). This CDR3 is 15 amino acids long. V dropped 0 bases and J dropped 1 base, with 10 bases sitting between them. The CDR3 loop is CASSLDRGWNTEAFF. The CDR3, as DNA: TGTGCCAGCAGCTTGGATCGGGGCTGGAACACTGAAGCTTTCTTT.

Regarding this clone: Distinct nucleotide sequences in the sample also encode this CDR3. V usage is TRBV7-9 and J usage is TRBJ2-7; unclear D gene. Trimming took off 4 bases at V and 2 bases at J, with 6 bases between the two ends. The CDR3 loop spans 12 amino acids. Per the germline V gene, CDR1 is SEHNR and CDR2 is FQNEAQ (reference sequence). The CDR3 protein is CASSSGTYEQYF. CDR3 nucleotide sequence: TGTGCCAGCAGCTCGGGCACCTACGAGCAGTACTTC.

With regard to this clone: The same CDR3 can be traced to other DNA sequences in this sample. The chain uses TRBV19 and TRBJ1-4; perhaps TRBD1 as D (5 bases). This CDR3 region has 13 residues. Germline V CDR1 and CDR2: LNHDA, SQIVND (reference sequence). V lost 5 bases, J lost 7 bases, and 11 bases lay in between. The CDR3, as DNA: TGTGCCAGTAGTTCCCAGGGACGTGAAAAACTGTTTTTT. It encodes CASSSQGREKLFF.

The chain recombines TRBV6-1 with TRBJ1-1, with a possible D match to TRBD1 (5 bases). CDR3 length equals 14 residues. Germline V gene lookup returns CDR1 MNHNS and CDR2 SASEGT. V was shortened by 2 bases and J by 5 bases, with 12 bases between the two germline ends. CDR3 DNA sequence: TGTGCCAGCAGTGAAATATTGGGGGGGACTGAAGCTTTCTTT. Residues: CASSEILGGTEAFF.

The chain employs TRBV2 and TRBJ1-2; D call uncertain. V dropped 6 bases and J dropped 4 bases, with 12 bases sitting between them. CDR3 length: 13 amino acids. CDR1 and CDR2 (germline): SNHLY, FYNNEI. CDR3 nucleotides: TGTGCCAGCAGGGAGACATTGACCTATGGCTACACCTTC. It yields the protein CASRETLTYGYTF.

The gene calls are TRBV5-1 and TRBJ2-3; D unclear. This CDR3 is 12 amino acids long. With 3 bases removed from V and 6 bases from J, the gap between germline ends came to 8 bases. Germline V gene sequence: CDR1 SGHRS, CDR2 YFSETQ. CDR3 DNA: TGCGCCAGCAGCTACCAACTGGATACGCAGTATTTT. It is translated as CASSYQLDTQYF.

The genes are TRBV19 and TRBJ1-6, with unresolved D. This CDR3 is 17 amino acids long. Trimming removed 7 bases from V and 0 bases from J, with 16 bases in between. The germline gives CDR1 LNHDA, CDR2 SQIVND (reference sequence). The DNA for the CDR3 is TGTGCCAGTACCCCGGGTAAACAAAGCTCCTATAATTCACCCCTCCACTTT. Translating gives CASTPGKQSSYNSPLHF.

V gene TRBV5-1 combines with J gene TRBJ2-7; maybe TRBD2 (6 bases). Trimming shortened V by 0 bases and J by 6 bases, and 16 bases separated the two germline ends. Germline loops: CDR1 SGHRS, CDR2 YFSETQ. There are 15 residues in the CDR3. The CDR3 loop reads CASSLDGGVSVEQYF. CDR3 DNA: TGCGCCAGCAGCTTGGACGGGGGAGTATCCGTCGAGCAGTACTTC.

The CDR3 is CASSAAMNTEAFF. As DNA, the CDR3 is TGTGCCAGCAGCGCAGCAATGAACACTGAAGCTTTCTTT. This chain links TRBV13 with TRBJ1-1; D uncertain. Germline assignment: CDR1 PRHDT and CDR2 FYEKMQ (reference sequence). CDR3 length: 13 amino acids. V lost 5 bases to trimming and J lost 0 bases, with 7 bases between them.

This rearrangement joins TRBV25-1 to TRBJ1-6, with 8 positions matching TRBD1. The CDR3 length is 15 residues. Germline V gene data show CDR1 as MGHDK and CDR2 as SYGVNS. V lost 4 bases and J lost 6; bases outside the gene matches: 5. CDR3 nucleotide sequence: TGTGCCAGCAGTGGAACAGGGGGGTCTAATTCACCCCTCCACTTT. The encoded protein is CASSGTGGSNSPLHF.

V usage is TRBV30 and J usage is TRBJ1-5, with D perhaps matching TRBD1 (6 bases). Trimming left V 2 bases short and J 2 bases short, with 10 bases between. The CDR3 contains 14 residues. Germline-derived CDR1 and CDR2 are GTSNPN and SVGIG (reference sequence). CDR3 nucleotide sequence: TGTGCCTGGAGTAGGGGGGGTGGCAATCAGCCCCAGCATTTT. Protein sequence: CAWSRGGGNQPQHF.

This chain joins TRBV2 and TRBJ1-1, with D possibly TRBD1 on 6 matching bases. V lost 4 bases and J lost 4, with 13 bases in between. Germline CDR1 is SNHLY and CDR2 is FYNNEI. This CDR3 is built from 14 residues. This CDR3 reads CASSGGGWGTEAFF. The CDR3 region has the DNA TGTGCCAGCAGTGGGGGGGGCTGGGGCACTGAAGCTTTCTTT.

The rearrangement uses TRBV7-6 and TRBJ2-2, with 8 nucleotides matching TRBD1. Germline CDR1 SGHVS, CDR2 FNYEAQ. The CDR3 consists of 16 residues. V lost 2 bases and J lost 5; bases outside the gene matches: 7. CDR3 loop: CASSLPQTGGTGELFF. The CDR3, as DNA: TGTGCCAGCAGCTTACCGCAAACAGGGGGGACCGGGGAGCTGTTTTTT.

CDR3 bases: TGCAGCGTGGCTTTTAACACTGAAGCTTTCTTT. Its translation is CSVAFNTEAFF. V gene TRBV29-1 combines with J gene TRBJ1-1, with unresolved D. Per the germline V gene, CDR1 is SQVTM and CDR2 is ANQGSEA. Trimming pared 6 bases from V and 2 bases from J, leaving 7 bases between. The CDR3 loop spans 11 amino acids.

The gene calls are TRBV6-5 and TRBJ2-4; 7 bases agree with TRBD1. The end of the DNA aligns better with TRBJ2-5, so the J call may be wrong. The CDR3 runs to 13 residues. Germline lookup yields CDR1 MNHEY and CDR2 SVGAGI. CDR3 sequence: CASRPTTGTTQYF. CDR3 DNA sequence: TGTGCCAGCAGACCCACGACAGGGACGACCCAGTACTTC.

The chain combines TRBV7-2 with TRBJ1-4; 9 bases align to TRBD1. Germline CDR1 and CDR2: SGHTA and FQGNSA. The V segment lost 8 bases and the J segment 7 bases; nucleotides outside the gene matches: 8. The CDR3 covers 14 residues. The CDR3 region is CASRQGEGSEKLFF. The CDR3 DNA reads TGTGCCAGCCGACAGGGGGAAGGTTCTGAAAAACTGTTTTTT.